The next 29 T cell receptor beta chains were all read from a single sample in a study of blood T cell repertoires in COVID-19. Measured with immunoSEQ multiplex PCR; TCRdb has only the in-frame clones, and not every one. Among roughly 100,000 clones, just under 85% were seen once, and the ten largest hold around 9.4%. Source material: peripheral blood. The receptors originated from a man aged 35-49 years with active or convalescent COVID-19.

The V and J genes are TRBV6-5 and TRBJ1-3; 8 bases are shared with TRBD1. The V gene end was trimmed by 6 bases and the J gene end by 4 bases; junction bases not matched to a gene: 2. This CDR3 has 13 amino acids. In germline, CDR1 is MNHEY, CDR2 SVGAGI. The CDR3 nucleotides read TGTGCCAGCAGGACAGGGGTAGGAAACACCATATATTTT. Protein: CASRTGVGNTIYF.

The sample holds one count of this clone. The rearrangement joins TRBV7-2 to TRBJ1-5; 10 bases are shared with TRBD1. After removal of 1 base from V and 4 bases from J, the junction contained 4 bases not matched to a gene. CDR3 length equals 16 residues. The V gene's germline CDR1 is SGHTA and CDR2 FQGNSA. The DNA for the CDR3 is TGTGCCAGCAGCTTAGGTGTGGGACAGGGGAATCAGCCCCAGCATTTT. This gives the protein CASSLGVGQGNQPQHF.

This chain connects TRBV6-5 to TRBJ1-2, with unresolved D. Germline CDR1 reads MNHEY; CDR2 reads SVGAGI. Deletions cut 6 bases from V and 9 bases from J, with 20 bases between. This CDR3 contains 14 residues. In DNA form, the CDR3 reads TGTGCCAGCAGAGCCTCGGGGAGGGAAAGTAGCTACACCTTC. It encodes CASRASGRESSYTF.

This clone was picked up a small number of times. This chain links TRBV29-1 with TRBJ2-6; D might be TRBD1 (5 bases). The CDR3 contains 18 residues. V gave up 0 bases and J gave up 0 bases, with 15 bases separating them. Germline V gives CDR1 SQVTM, CDR2 ANQGSEA. CDR3 residues: CSVEDMVPDSSGANVLTF. The CDR3 DNA reads as TGCAGCGTTGAAGATATGGTACCCGACAGCTCTGGGGCCAACGTCCTGACTTTC.

This sequence joins TRBV4-3 and TRBJ1-4, with D perhaps TRBD1 (5 bases). Trimming stripped 0 bases from V and 10 bases from J, with 12 bases between. The CDR3 covers 14 residues. Per germline, CDR1 LGHNA and CDR2 YSLEER. The chain's CDR3 is CASSQEGYQGKLFF. The CDR3, as DNA: TGCGCCAGCAGCCAAGAGGGGTACCAGGGAAAACTGTTTTTT.

This sequence joins TRBV30 and TRBJ1-1; 7 nucleotides agree with TRBD1. The CDR3 runs 12 residues. CDR1 is GTSNPN and CDR2 is SVGIG in the germline V gene (reference sequence). V lost 8 bases and J lost 1; bases outside the gene matches: 4. The DNA of the CDR3 is TGTGCCACGACAGGGAGGAACACTGAAGCTTTCTTT. Its translation: CATTGRNTEAFF.

The rearrangement joins TRBV18 to TRBJ1-3; D is possibly TRBD1 (6 bases). CDR3 length: 15 residues. V was pared by 5 bases and J by 0 bases, with 11 bases between. From germline, CDR1 is KGHSH and CDR2 LQKENI. The CDR3 reads CASSSDSSSGNTIYF. Here the CDR3 DNA reads TGTGCCAGCTCATCGGACAGCTCCTCTGGAAACACCATATATTTT.

This clone was found a few times. This rearrangement joins TRBV5-4 to TRBJ2-2; TRBD1 aligns across 8 bases. Germline V lookup: CDR1 SGHNT, CDR2 YYREEE (reference sequence). Germline trimming cut 3 bases from V and 4 bases from J; bases unmatched to any gene: 5. The CDR3 spans 15 residues. CDR3 sequence: CASSYQGAPTGELFF. The CDR3 region has the DNA TGTGCCAGCAGCTACCAGGGGGCGCCCACCGGGGAGCTGTTTTTT.

The rearrangement uses TRBV27 and TRBJ1-4; D remains unclear. Germline V gives CDR1 MNHEY, CDR2 SMNVEV (reference sequence). The CDR3 extends over 14 amino acids. V lost 5 bases, J lost 4 bases, and 11 bases lay in between. The CDR3 region is CASSPHSVNEKLFF. The CDR3 DNA sequence: TGTGCCAGCAGTCCCCATAGTGTTAATGAAAAACTGTTTTTT. Complete variable domain (other parts from reference TRBV27 and TRBJ1-4): EAQVTQNPRYLITVTGKKLTVTCSQNMNHEYMSWYRQDPGLGLRQIYYSMNVEVTDKGDVPEGYKVSRKEKRNFPLILESPSPNQTSLYFCASSPHSVNEKLFFGSGTQLSVL.

V and J are TRBV19 and TRBJ1-5, with 7 positions matching TRBD1. Germline V gene sequence: CDR1 LNHDA, CDR2 SQIVND (reference sequence). The CDR3 runs 13 residues. V lost 7 bases, J lost 2 bases, and 2 bases stayed unmatched. DNA of the CDR3: TGTGCCAGTACTGACAGGGGCAATCAGCCCCAGCATTTT. Translated: CASTDRGNQPQHF.

J is TRBJ1-1 and V is TRBV11-2; D remains ambiguous. Germline CDR1 reads SGHAT; CDR2 reads FQNNGV. The CDR3 has 13 amino acids. Trimming left V 6 bases short and J 0 bases short, with 8 bases between. The CDR3 DNA reads as TGTGCCAGCAGACCACTACTGAACACTGAAGCTTTCTTT. Protein: CASRPLLNTEAFF. The full variable domain, its missing parts supplied by reference TRBV11-2 and TRBJ1-1, is EAGVAQSPRYKIIEKRQSVAFWCNPISGHATLYWYQQILGQGPKLLIQFQNNGVVDDSQLPKDRFSAERLKGVDSTLKIQPAKLEDSAVYLCASRPLLNTEAFFGQGTRLTVV.

The V and J genes are TRBV12-5 and TRBJ1-6, with D possibly matching TRBD1 (6 bases). Germline values: CDR1 LGHNT, CDR2 FRNRAP. This CDR3 spans 14 amino acids. Trimming took 6 bases from V and 7 from J, leaving 13 bases between them. CDR3 protein: CASGPRGPNSPLHF. The CDR3 DNA reads as TGTGCTAGTGGCCCCAGGGGACCGAATTCACCCCTCCACTTT.

The CDR3 DNA reads as TGTGCCAGCAGTTACTCGACAGGGGTAACCTACGAGCAGTACTTC. It specifies CASSYSTGVTYEQYF. The V and J genes are TRBV6-5 and TRBJ2-7; 8 bases align to TRBD1. The J segment lost 2 bases and the V segment lost 0 bases, leaving 3 bases of the junction unmatched. The CDR3 totals 15 residues. Germline V gives CDR1 MNHEY, CDR2 SVGAGI.

The chain is built from TRBV29-1 and TRBJ1-2; D gene uncertain. Germline CDR1 is SQVTM and CDR2 is ANQGSEA. Between the trimmed V and J ends, which lost 7 bases and 3 bases, there was a span of 15 bases. The CDR3 is 13 residues long. As DNA, the CDR3 is TGCAGCGCTCGGCGAAGCGAGGACTATGGCTACACCTTC. It specifies CSARRSEDYGYTF.

This clone has a handful of counts. The rearrangement joins TRBV19 to TRBJ1-2; D is perhaps TRBD1 (6 bases). This CDR3 is built from 13 residues. V was clipped by 5 bases and J by 4 bases, with 11 bases between them. Germline CDR1 LNHDA, CDR2 SQIVND (reference sequence). The CDR3 protein is CASSLQGVYGYTF. The DNA of the CDR3 is TGTGCCAGTAGTCTACAGGGTGTCTATGGCTACACCTTC.

The gene calls are TRBV29-1 and TRBJ1-2; D may be TRBD1 (5 bases). CDR1 and CDR2 from the germline V gene are SQVTM and ANQGSEA. This CDR3 is built from 12 residues. V was shortened by 3 bases and J by 4 bases, with 9 bases between the two germline ends. CDR3 sequence reads: CSVDLTVYGYTF. The CDR3 bases are TGCAGCGTTGACTTGACAGTCTATGGCTACACCTTC. The full variable domain, in which reference TRBV29-1 and TRBJ1-2 provide the parts outside the CDR3, is SAVISQKPSRDICQRGTSLTIQCQVDSQVTMMFWYRQQPGQSLTLIATANQGSEATYESGFVIDKFPISRPNLTFSTLTVSNMSPEDSSIYLCSVDLTVYGYTFGSGTRLTVV.

This chain connects TRBV20-1 to TRBJ1-1; D unclear. V lost 6 bases and J lost 5, with 10 bases in between. This CDR3 spans 11 amino acids. CDR1 and CDR2 (germline): DFQATT, SNEGSKA (reference sequence). The CDR3 protein is CSARSVTEAFF. In DNA, the CDR3 is TGCAGTGCGAGAAGCGTAACTGAAGCTTTCTTT.

The rearrangement links TRBV7-9 to TRBJ1-4; 7 bases align to TRBD1. Per germline, CDR1 SEHNR and CDR2 FQNEAQ (reference sequence). The CDR3 extends over 14 amino acids. The V segment lost 2 bases and the J segment 4 bases; nucleotides outside the gene matches: 1. CDR3: CASSLQGVNEKLFF. In nucleotides, the CDR3 is TGTGCCAGCAGCTTACAGGGGGTTAATGAAAAACTGTTTTTT.

This chain uses TRBV7-2 with TRBJ2-1; a possible D gene is TRBD2 (5 bases). V was shortened by 2 bases and J by 6 bases, with 14 bases between the two germline ends. The CDR3 is 15 residues long. The germline CDR1 and CDR2 sequences are SGHTA and FQGNSA. The CDR3 DNA is TGTGCCAGCAGCTTATATCCCGCTAGCCCCAATGAGCAGTTCTTC. This codes for CASSLYPASPNEQFF.

CDR3 region: CASSQEQGAAYNSPLHF. DNA of the CDR3: TGCGCCAGCAGCCAAGAACAGGGGGCAGCCTATAATTCACCCCTCCACTTT. The rearrangement uses TRBV4-1 and TRBJ1-6, with 9 bases aligning to TRBD1. This CDR3 contains 17 residues. The J segment lost 2 bases and the V segment lost 0 bases, leaving 2 bases of the junction unmatched. Germline V gene sequence: CDR1 MGHRA, CDR2 YSYEKL.

The chain combines TRBV6-6 with TRBJ2-5, with TRBD2 identical over 8 bases. The CDR3 covers 15 residues. V lost 8 bases to trimming and J lost 4 bases; unmatched junction nucleotides: 12. Germline CDR1 and CDR2: MNHNY and SVGAGI (reference sequence). CDR3 sequence (DNA): TGTGCCAGCGGTAGTAGCGGGAACTGGGCAGAGACCCAGTACTTC. Residues: CASGSSGNWAETQYF.

The chain combines TRBV2 with TRBJ2-1; 11 positions match TRBD2. CDR1 and CDR2 (germline): SNHLY, FYNNEI. The CDR3 extends over 15 amino acids. Losses at the gene ends were 2 bases for V and 6 bases for J; bases not matched to a gene: 3. The CDR3 is CASSERLAGGNEQFF. The CDR3 region has the DNA TGTGCCAGCAGTGAACGGCTAGCGGGGGGCAATGAGCAGTTCTTC.

This clone was observed a few times. V and J are TRBV10-1 and TRBJ2-7, with a weak D call TRBD1 (5 bases). The germline V and J ends were trimmed by 2 bases and 2 bases, with 10 bases remaining between them. Germline CDR1 is WNHNN and CDR2 is SYGVQD (reference sequence). The CDR3 extends over 14 amino acids. This CDR3 is CASSESQGPYEQYF. CDR3 DNA sequence: TGCGCCAGCAGTGAGAGTCAGGGTCCCTACGAGCAGTACTTC.

J is TRBJ2-5 and V is TRBV20-1; D is uncertain. Germline-derived CDR1 and CDR2 are DFQATT and SNEGSKA (reference sequence). CDR3 length: 11 amino acids. Trimming left V 7 bases short and J 5 bases short, with 11 bases between. The CDR3 protein is CSVSSLETQYF. The CDR3 coding sequence is TGCAGTGTTTCCTCTCTGGAGACCCAGTACTTC.

The chain links TRBV9 to TRBJ2-1; no definite D call. The CDR3 consists of 22 residues. Germline lookup yields CDR1 SGDLS and CDR2 YYNGEE. V gave up 0 bases and J gave up 6 bases, with 34 bases separating them. The CDR3 nucleotides are TGTGCCAGCAGCGTAGCCCCCAGGCGCTTTCCCCCAACGTCCGGCTCAGCCAATGAGCAGTTCTTC. Amino acid sequence: CASSVAPRRFPPTSGSANEQFF. Looking up the rest from reference TRBV9 and TRBJ2-1 gives the full variable domain: DSGVTQTPKHLITATGQRVTLRCSPRSGDLSVYWYQQSLDQGLQFLIQYYNGEERAKGNILERFSAQQFPDLHSELNLSSLELGDSALYFCASSVAPRRFPPTSGSANEQFFGPGTRLTVL.

The rearrangement joins TRBV19 to TRBJ2-6; D might be TRBD2 (6 bases). This CDR3 region has 16 residues. Per the germline V gene, CDR1 is LNHDA and CDR2 is SQIVND (reference sequence). The germline V and J ends were trimmed by 0 bases and 0 bases, with 6 bases remaining between them. The CDR3 DNA sequence: TGTGCCAGTAGTATAGAGGGGGGCTCTGGGGCCAACGTCCTGACTTTC. Encoded protein: CASSIEGGSGANVLTF.

This clone was detected only once. The chain couples TRBV5-4 to TRBJ2-4, with D possibly being TRBD1 (6 bases). V lost 4 bases and J 0 bases, leaving 11 bases between the germline ends. Germline V gene lookup returns CDR1 SGHNT and CDR2 YYREEE (reference sequence). CDR3 length: 15 amino acids. In DNA form, the CDR3 reads TGTGCCAGCAGCAAGGGACAACTAGCCAAAAACATTCAGTACTTC. This translates into CASSKGQLAKNIQYF.

The V and J genes are TRBV5-1 and TRBJ1-4; a weak D match, TRBD1 (5 bases). Germline CDR1 and CDR2: SGHRS and YFSETQ. The CDR3 length is 13 residues. V lost 4 bases to trimming and J lost 5 bases, with 9 bases between them. The CDR3 DNA reads as TGCGCCAGCAGCCAGGGCGAAAATGAAAAACTGTTTTTT. Residues: CASSQGENEKLFF.

V is TRBV6-2 or TRBV6-3 and J is TRBJ1-2, with 7 nucleotides matching TRBD1. The CDR3 totals 14 residues. Germline assignment: CDR1 MNHEY and CDR2 SVGEGT. V dropped 4 bases and J dropped 10; count of bases not matched to a gene: 12. CDR3 region: CASSFGLPTGFYTF. The DNA of the CDR3 is TGTGCCAGCAGTTTTGGACTCCCGACAGGGTTCTACACCTTC.